The 11 T cell receptor beta chains listed next were all sequenced from one sample in a study of blood T cell repertoires in COVID-19. Using immunoSEQ multiplex PCR, the repertoire was profiled, and TCRdb retains in-frame clones only, with some absent. Found here are about 88,000 clones, around 78% of them singletons; the top ten hold 9.5% to 12%. The sequencing input was peripheral blood. All receptors come from a human donor in a cohort sampled during active COVID-19.

This clone was counted a single time. This rearrangement joins TRBV7-9 to TRBJ2-7; D is perhaps TRBD2 (5 bases). Germline V lookup: CDR1 SEHNR, CDR2 FQNEAQ (reference sequence). The CDR3 consists of 14 residues. V lost 1 base to trimming and J lost 5 bases, with 12 bases between them. CDR3 DNA: TGTGCCAGCAGCTTAGTAGAGGGTCCACACGAGCAGTACTTC. The encoded protein is CASSLVEGPHEQYF.

In DNA form, the CDR3 reads TGTGCCAGCAGCTTGGACCTCGGAGGGCAGGCGCTAGGCACAGATACGCAGTATTTT. Its protein is CASSLDLGGQALGTDTQYF. This sequence joins TRBV5-4 and TRBJ2-3; D might be TRBD2 (6 bases). The CDR3 has 19 residues. Trimming pared 0 bases from V and 1 base from J, leaving 21 bases between. Per germline, CDR1 SGHNT and CDR2 YYREEE (reference sequence).

This clone was counted once. The chain recombines TRBV5-1 with TRBJ1-1; D perhaps matches TRBD1 (5 bases). Germline lookup yields CDR1 SGHRS and CDR2 YFSETQ. V lost 5 bases and J 6 bases, leaving 17 bases between the germline ends. The CDR3 has 14 residues. The CDR3 protein is CASRGTGREAEAFF. The DNA of the CDR3 is TGCGCCAGCAGGGGGACGGGGCGGGAGGCTGAAGCTTTCTTT.

V and J are TRBV18 and TRBJ1-1; perhaps TRBD1 as D (6 bases). Germline CDR1 reads KGHSH; CDR2 reads LQKENI. CDR3 length: 13 residues. V lost 4 bases and J 1 base, leaving 7 bases between the germline ends. As DNA, the CDR3 is TGTGCCAGCTCACAACAGGGGAACACTGAAGCTTTCTTT. The encoded protein is CASSQQGNTEAFF.

The gene calls are TRBV2 and TRBJ2-7, with 9 bases aligning to TRBD1. The V gene's germline CDR1 is SNHLY and CDR2 FYNNEI. CDR3 length: 14 residues. Trimming at V came to 6 bases and at J to 7 bases, leaving 10 bases not matched to a gene. CDR3 amino acids: CASRNRGLEGEQYF. CDR3 DNA sequence: TGTGCCAGCAGAAACAGGGGGCTTGAGGGGGAGCAGTACTTC.

The gene calls are TRBV5-3 and TRBJ1-2, with D hard to call. TRBV5-3 is an ORF, with its function uncertain. The CDR3 loop spans 15 amino acids. Trimming took 4 bases from V and 1 from J, leaving 14 bases between them. The CDR3 reads CARSPPPTVNYGYTF. The CDR3 DNA is TGTGCCAGAAGCCCCCCGCCCACAGTTAACTATGGCTACACCTTC.

This clone has ten or more counts. V usage is TRBV2 and J usage is TRBJ2-1; D is unresolved. Germline V lookup: CDR1 SNHLY, CDR2 FYNNEI. V lost 6 bases, J lost 0 bases, and 6 bases lay in between. CDR3 length: 13 residues. CDR3 protein: CASSDSSYNEQFF. In DNA, the CDR3 is TGTGCCAGCAGCGATAGCTCCTACAATGAGCAGTTCTTC. The variable domain in full, with the rest retrieved from reference TRBV2 and TRBJ2-1, is EPEVTQTPSHQVTQMGQEVILRCVPISNHLYFYWYRQILGQKVEFLVSFYNNEISEKSEIFDDQFSVERPDGSNFTLKIRSTKLEDSAMYFCASSDSSYNEQFFGPGTRLTVL.

This rearrangement joins TRBV9 to TRBJ2-3, with 7 nucleotides matching TRBD2. Trimming cost V 3 bases and J 0 bases; bases outside gene matches: 7. Germline lookup yields CDR1 SGDLS and CDR2 YYNGEE. The CDR3 totals 16 residues. In nucleotides, the CDR3 is TGTGCCAGCAGCGGTAAAGCGGGGACTAGCACAGATACGCAGTATTTT. Translating it yields CASSGKAGTSTDTQYF.

The rearrangement links TRBV12-3 or TRBV12-4 to TRBJ1-4; TRBD1 matches 8 bases. Trimming at V came to 4 bases and at J to 8 bases, leaving 3 bases not matched to a gene. This CDR3 comprises 13 residues. The CDR3 DNA reads as TGTGCCAGCAGTTCCCGGGACAGGGAAAAACTGTTTTTT. Translation: CASSSRDREKLFF.

A single count supports this clone. The gene calls are TRBV4-3 and TRBJ2-2; 8 nucleotides line up with TRBD1. Looked up from germline, CDR1 is LGHNA and CDR2 is YSLEER. This CDR3 comprises 16 residues. J was trimmed by 5 bases and V by 2 bases; bases with no gene match: 7. In DNA form, the CDR3 reads TGCGCCAGCAGCCAAACCCGGACAGGGCTTACCGGGGAGCTGTTTTTT. This translates into CASSQTRTGLTGELFF.

The chain couples TRBV11-2 to TRBJ2-5; 7 bases align to TRBD1. The junction had 17 bases not matched to a gene; V was cut back by 5 bases and J by 5 bases. Germline V gene sequence: CDR1 SGHAT, CDR2 FQNNGV. The CDR3 length is 17 residues. The CDR3 region has the DNA TGTGCCAGCAGCAGAACAGGGGACCAAAAAACGGGGGAGACCCAGTACTTC. This gives the protein CASSRTGDQKTGETQYF.